A selection of T cell receptor beta chains follows, all from one sample in a study of identical twins. TCRdb re-derived calls from the 5' RACE reads in MiXCR, one entry per CDR3 protein. The sample carries about 550,000 distinct CDR3 sequences, approximately 20% recorded once. The same specimen was also included in a second study, on yellow fever vaccine responses in identical twins.

Sample: CD4+ T cells sorted from blood. All receptors derive from a woman in her late teens or twenties in good health. The CDR3 runs from the conserved cysteine through the conserved F or W. The D gene is left open where the match is weak. Not every row has a clone size; where given, it reads once, few, many or a size class.

abundance: -; j_gene: TRBJ1-1; d_gene: -; v_gene: TRBV12-3/TRBV12-4; CDR3nt: TGTGCCAGCAAGAACAGGATGAACACTGAAGCTTTCTTT; CDR3aa: CASKNRMNTEAFF
abundance: -; j_gene: TRBJ2-3; d_gene: -; v_gene: TRBV3-1; CDR3nt: TGTGCCAGCAGCCCCCGTGCGGCCCGCACAGATACGCAGTATTTT; CDR3aa: CASSPRAARTDTQYF
abundance: once; j_gene: TRBJ2-3; d_gene: TRBD2; v_gene: TRBV7-3; CDR3nt: TGTGCCAGCAGTTTAACCGGGACTAGCGTGGTAGATACGCAGTATTTT; CDR3aa: CASSLTGTSVVDTQYF
abundance: -; j_gene: TRBJ1-1; d_gene: -; v_gene: TRBV5-1; CDR3nt: TGCTCCAGCAGCTTGGCCGGTATTGCAGCTTTCTTT; CDR3aa: CSSSLAGIAAFF
abundance: few; j_gene: TRBJ2-7; d_gene: -; v_gene: TRBV10-3; CDR3nt: TGTGCCATCAGTGATCAGGCCTACGAGCAGTACTTC; CDR3aa: CAISDQAYEQYF
abundance: -; j_gene: TRBJ2-2; d_gene: TRBD2; v_gene: TRBV12-3/TRBV12-4; CDR3nt: TGTGCCAGCAGTTTAGGCGGGAGGCAGGCCGGGGAGCTGTTTTTT; CDR3aa: CASSLGGRQAGELFF
abundance: few; j_gene: TRBJ1-6; d_gene: -; v_gene: TRBV20-1; CDR3nt: TGCAGTGCTAGAGGTTCTCGGGGCTCACCCCTCCACTTT; CDR3aa: CSARGSRGSPLHF
abundance: few; j_gene: TRBJ1-1; d_gene: TRBD1; v_gene: TRBV27; CDR3nt: TGTGCCAGCAGTTCGACGACAGGGGTTTGGTTTACTGAAGCTTTCTTT; CDR3aa: CASSSTTGVWFTEAFF
abundance: few; j_gene: TRBJ2-2; d_gene: -; v_gene: TRBV6-2/TRBV6-3; CDR3nt: TGTGCCAGCACTGCCGAGGGACGAGCGAACACCGGGGAGCTGTTTTTT; CDR3aa: CASTAEGRANTGELFF
abundance: -; j_gene: TRBJ2-1; d_gene: TRBD2; v_gene: TRBV12-5; CDR3nt: TGTGCTAGTGGTTTGGGGTGGGTACTAGCGGGTAACAATGAGCAGTTCTTC; CDR3aa: CASGLGWVLAGNNEQFF
abundance: -; j_gene: TRBJ2-3; d_gene: -; v_gene: TRBV6-1; CDR3nt: TGTGCCAGCAGTGAAGCGCTTTGGCCTACGCAGTATTTT; CDR3aa: CASSEALWPTQYF
abundance: few; j_gene: TRBJ1-1; d_gene: TRBD1; v_gene: TRBV29-1; CDR3nt: TGCAGCGTTGGGAGATGGGGGACAGGGGGGACTGAAGCTTTCTTT; CDR3aa: CSVGRWGTGGTEAFF
abundance: -; j_gene: TRBJ2-1; d_gene: TRBD2; v_gene: TRBV18; CDR3nt: TGTGCCAGCTCACCACTCCGACTAGCGGGGATCCCCAACAATGAGCAGTTCTTC; CDR3aa: CASSPLRLAGIPNNEQFF
abundance: -; j_gene: TRBJ1-1; d_gene: -; v_gene: TRBV10-3; CDR3nt: TGTGCCATCAGTGACCAGATGAAGAACACTGAAGCTTTCTTT; CDR3aa: CAISDQMKNTEAFF
abundance: few; j_gene: TRBJ2-2; d_gene: -; v_gene: TRBV10-3; CDR3nt: TGTGCCATCAGTGAAAAGGGGGTCACCGGGGAGCTGTTTTTT; CDR3aa: CAISEKGVTGELFF
abundance: few; j_gene: TRBJ2-1; d_gene: -; v_gene: TRBV18; CDR3nt: TGTGCCAGCTCACCCCGGGCCAATGAGCAGTTCTTC; CDR3aa: CASSPRANEQFF
abundance: -; j_gene: TRBJ2-2; d_gene: -; v_gene: TRBV19; CDR3nt: TGTGCCAGTACCGGAATCGGGACACCGAACACCGGGGAGCTGTTTTTT; CDR3aa: CASTGIGTPNTGELFF
abundance: few; j_gene: TRBJ2-5; d_gene: TRBD1; v_gene: TRBV28; CDR3nt: TGTGCCAGCAGTTTGCGGACAGGGACCCAGTACTTC; CDR3aa: CASSLRTGTQYF
abundance: -; j_gene: TRBJ2-2; d_gene: -; v_gene: TRBV10-1; CDR3nt: TGCGCCAGCAACCGAGGGGAAGCCGGGGAGCTGTTTTTT; CDR3aa: CASNRGEAGELFF
abundance: few; j_gene: TRBJ2-1; d_gene: TRBD2; v_gene: TRBV28; CDR3nt: TGTGCCAGCAGTTTTTTTTTTGGGCCTAGCGGGGGAGCCTACAATGAGCAGTTCTTC; CDR3aa: CASSFFFGPSGGAYNEQFF
abundance: -; j_gene: TRBJ2-7; d_gene: -; v_gene: TRBV18; CDR3nt: TGTGCCAGCTCCGTCGGAGCAGGGGATAACTACGAGCAGTACTTC; CDR3aa: CASSVGAGDNYEQYF
abundance: few; j_gene: TRBJ1-1; d_gene: -; v_gene: TRBV11-2; CDR3nt: TGTGCCAGCAGCTTCGGCAGTGCGGGGGCTTTCTTT; CDR3aa: CASSFGSAGAFF
abundance: few; j_gene: TRBJ2-1; d_gene: TRBD2; v_gene: TRBV12-3/TRBV12-4; CDR3nt: TGTGCCAGCAGCGGACAGCGGGAGGCCCACAATGAGCAGTTCTTC; CDR3aa: CASSGQREAHNEQFF
abundance: once; j_gene: TRBJ2-1; d_gene: -; v_gene: TRBV29-1; CDR3nt: TGCAGCGTTGTTTGGCAGGGGAATTACAATGAGCAGTTCTTC; CDR3aa: CSVVWQGNYNEQFF
abundance: many; j_gene: TRBJ2-4; d_gene: -; v_gene: TRBV7-2; CDR3nt: TGTGCCAGCAGCCAACAGAGTGGGGGCATCAAAAACATTCAGTACTTC; CDR3aa: CASSQQSGGIKNIQYF
abundance: -; j_gene: TRBJ2-5; d_gene: -; v_gene: TRBV12-3/TRBV12-4; CDR3nt: TGTGCCAGCAGCCCTACAGGGAGGCAAGAGACCCAGTACTTC; CDR3aa: CASSPTGRQETQYF
abundance: -; j_gene: TRBJ2-1; d_gene: TRBD1; v_gene: TRBV27; CDR3nt: TGTGCCAGCAGTTTCCACGGGACAGGCAGCAATGAGCAGTTCTTC; CDR3aa: CASSFHGTGSNEQFF
abundance: few; j_gene: TRBJ1-1; d_gene: -; v_gene: TRBV4-1; CDR3nt: TGCGCCAGCAGCCAAGATCTGCCTAACACTGAAGCTTTCTTT; CDR3aa: CASSQDLPNTEAFF
abundance: -; j_gene: TRBJ1-1; d_gene: -; v_gene: TRBV6-5; CDR3nt: TGTGCCAGCAGTTACGGTAACATAAACACTGAAGCTTTCTTT; CDR3aa: CASSYGNINTEAFF
abundance: many; j_gene: TRBJ2-2; d_gene: -; v_gene: TRBV12-3/TRBV12-4; CDR3nt: TGTGCCAGCAGTTTTCACTCCACCGGGGAGCTGTTTTTT; CDR3aa: CASSFHSTGELFF
abundance: many; j_gene: TRBJ1-4; d_gene: -; v_gene: TRBV20-1; CDR3nt: TGCAGTGCCGGGGACGGCTTTAATGAAAAACTGTTTTTT; CDR3aa: CSAGDGFNEKLFF
abundance: few; j_gene: TRBJ2-2; d_gene: TRBD2; v_gene: TRBV7-9; CDR3nt: TGTGCCAGCAGCACACCGGGACTAGCGACGAACACCGGGGAGCTGTTTTTT; CDR3aa: CASSTPGLATNTGELFF
abundance: -; j_gene: TRBJ2-7; d_gene: -; v_gene: TRBV5-1; CDR3nt: TGCGCCAGCAGCCGATTAGAGGGGCTGGAGCAGTACTTC; CDR3aa: CASSRLEGLEQYF
abundance: -; j_gene: TRBJ1-4; d_gene: TRBD1; v_gene: TRBV20-1; CDR3nt: TGCAGTGCTAGAGTCCCACCGGGACAGGTGGGTGAAAAACTGTTTTTT; CDR3aa: CSARVPPGQVGEKLFF
abundance: -; j_gene: TRBJ1-2; d_gene: -; v_gene: TRBV12-3/TRBV12-4; CDR3nt: TGTGCCAGCAGTCCATCGGACCAGGGCTACACCTTC; CDR3aa: CASSPSDQGYTF
abundance: -; j_gene: TRBJ2-7; d_gene: -; v_gene: TRBV2; CDR3nt: TGTGCCAGCAGTGAGGGAGCGGGTGGTTCAGGCGAGCAGTACTTC; CDR3aa: CASSEGAGGSGEQYF
abundance: many; j_gene: TRBJ1-1; d_gene: TRBD1; v_gene: TRBV7-2; CDR3nt: TGTGCCAGCACCCAGGGGGTCCAAGCTTTCTTT; CDR3aa: CASTQGVQAFF
abundance: -; j_gene: TRBJ2-2; d_gene: -; v_gene: TRBV9; CDR3nt: TGTGCCAGCAGCGTAGCTACCGGCTACACGAACACCGGGGAGCTGTTTTTT; CDR3aa: CASSVATGYTNTGELFF
abundance: -; j_gene: TRBJ2-3; d_gene: -; v_gene: TRBV10-3; CDR3nt: TGTGCCATCAGTGGTTTTTCGAGCACAGATACGCAGTATTTT; CDR3aa: CAISGFSSTDTQYF
abundance: few; j_gene: TRBJ2-1; d_gene: -; v_gene: TRBV2; CDR3nt: TGTGCCAGCAGTGACCAGGGCGGGTCCTACAATGAGCAGTTCTTC; CDR3aa: CASSDQGGSYNEQFF
abundance: few; j_gene: TRBJ2-7; d_gene: TRBD2; v_gene: TRBV7-3; CDR3nt: TGTGCCAGCAGCTTTCCACCAGGACTAGCGGGAACCTACGAGCAGTACTTC; CDR3aa: CASSFPPGLAGTYEQYF